Following are 25 T cell receptor beta chains from one sample sequenced in a study of T cell repertoires in cytomegalovirus infection. One entry per CDR3 protein results from TCRdb running MiXCR on the reads. Of hundreds of thousands of distinct CDR3 sequences in the sample, 15% to 20% were seen once. The sequencing input was PBMCs. Source of these receptors: a human donor in good health (CMV status not recorded). Some clones in this sample may be carry-over from other donors' samples.

This clonotype has a handful of counts. The chain has TRBV4-3 and TRBJ1-4; no reliable D call. V was clipped by 1 base and J by 6 bases, with 9 bases between them. The CDR3 spans 14 residues. Germline V gives CDR1 LGHNA, CDR2 YSLEER. This CDR3 is CASSQAVSDEKLFF. CDR3 DNA sequence: TGCGCCAGCAGCCAAGCGGTATCTGATGAAAAACTGTTTTTT.

This chain joins TRBV11-3 and TRBJ2-1, with a possible D match to TRBD1 (5 bases). V was cut by 3 bases and J by 5 bases, with 14 bases left in between. CDR1 is SGHNT, CDR2 YENEEA, per germline. The CDR3 runs 15 residues. The CDR3 protein is CASSFSQGNHNEQFF. CDR3 coding DNA: TGTGCCAGCAGCTTTAGTCAGGGCAACCACAATGAGCAGTTCTTC.

This CDR3 is CAISETQGGADEQYF. Here the CDR3 DNA reads TGTGCCATCAGTGAGACCCAGGGAGGGGCCGACGAGCAGTACTTC. The rearrangement links TRBV10-3 to TRBJ2-7; 7 nucleotides agree with TRBD2. The germline V gene has CDR1 ENHRY and CDR2 SYGVKD. V was pared by 2 bases and J by 5 bases, with 9 bases of the junction left unmatched. The CDR3 length is 15 residues.

This clonotype was seen a handful of times. The chain is built from TRBV12-3 or TRBV12-4 and TRBJ1-2; 8 bases agree with TRBD1. The CDR3 loop spans 16 amino acids. V trimming: 2 bases; J trimming: 1 base; junction bases outside the gene matches: 6. The CDR3, as DNA: TGTGCCAGCAGTTTAACCCGGACAGGGCTTAACTATGGCTACACCTTC. It yields the protein CASSLTRTGLNYGYTF.

This clonotype was counted a few times. The chain combines TRBV4-3 with TRBJ2-5; D ambiguous. Germline-derived CDR1 and CDR2 are LGHNA and YSLEER. The CDR3 covers 13 residues. The V and J ends lost 0 bases and 2 bases respectively, with 4 bases between them. In DNA form, the CDR3 reads TGCGCCAGCAGCCAAGACCGGCAAGAGACCCAGTACTTC. Translating gives CASSQDRQETQYF.

The V call is TRBV9, the J call TRBJ2-2; tentative D call: TRBD2 (5 bases). Trimming took 1 base from V and 1 from J, leaving 8 bases between them. Germline CDR1 is SGDLS and CDR2 is YYNGEE. The length of the CDR3 is 15 residues. In DNA form, the CDR3 reads TGTGCCAGCAGCGTAACGAGCGGGAACACCGGGGAGCTGTTTTTT. Translating it yields CASSVTSGNTGELFF. The full variable domain, in which reference TRBV9 and TRBJ2-2 provide the parts outside the CDR3, is DSGVTQTPKHLITATGQRVTLRCSPRSGDLSVYWYQQSLDQGLQFLIQYYNGEERAKGNILERFSAQQFPDLHSELNLSSLELGDSALYFCASSVTSGNTGELFFGEGSRLTVL.

Notes on this clonotype: One end of the junction fails to match germline, which may point to a read error. V gene TRBV5-3 combines with J gene TRBJ2-3; 8 bases match TRBD1. TRBV5-3 is designated an ORF whose function remains uncertain. This CDR3 spans 17 amino acids. The CDR3: CASSSALPGQGTDTQYF. The CDR3 DNA reads TGTGCCAGCAGCTCCGCCCTACCGGGACAGGGCACAGATACGCAGTATTTT.

The rearrangement joins TRBV6-2 or TRBV6-3 to TRBJ2-6; tentative D call: TRBD2 (5 bases). This CDR3 spans 20 amino acids. From germline, CDR1 is MNHEY and CDR2 SVGEGT. Trimming took off 5 bases at V and 0 bases at J, with 23 bases between the two ends. The CDR3 region has the DNA TGTGCCAGCAGTCCACCACTAGGAAGGTTGGGTTTCTCTGGGGCCAACGTCCTGACTTTC. It yields the protein CASSPPLGRLGFSGANVLTF.

V gene TRBV4-2 combines with J gene TRBJ2-1; D unresolved. From germline, CDR1 is LGHNA and CDR2 YNFKEQ. Trimming left V 0 bases short and J 6 bases short, with 12 bases between. This CDR3 comprises 15 residues. The CDR3 DNA is TGTGCCAGCAGCCAAGATAGTACCGTCGGCAATGAGCAGTTCTTC. This sequence encodes CASSQDSTVGNEQFF.

This clonotype was seen a handful of times. This chain links TRBV12-3 or TRBV12-4 with TRBJ1-1; 8 bases agree with TRBD1. The CDR3 is made up of 15 amino acids. The J segment lost 4 bases and the V segment lost 7 bases, leaving 11 bases of the junction unmatched. The CDR3 DNA reads TGTGCCAGCACCTTGGGGCAGGGGGCGTCCACTGAAGCTTTCTTT. It translates to CASTLGQGASTEAFF.

The V call is TRBV28, the J call TRBJ2-1; possible D gene TRBD2, 6 bases. V lost 5 bases and J 6 bases, leaving 14 bases between the germline ends. CDR3 length: 14 amino acids. Germline CDR1 is MDHEN and CDR2 is SYDVKM. The CDR3 reads CASSVFRDFNEQFF. The CDR3 DNA reads TGTGCCAGCAGTGTTTTCCGGGACTTCAATGAGCAGTTCTTC. Full variable domain (rest looked up from reference TRBV28 and TRBJ2-1): DVKVTQSSRYLVKRTGEKVFLECVQDMDHENMFWYRQDPGLGLRLIYFSYDVKMKEKGDIPEGYSVSREKKERFSLILESASTNQTSMYLCASSVFRDFNEQFFGPGTRLTVL.

This clonotype showed up just a few times. The chain couples TRBV2 to TRBJ1-1; the D is unclear. CDR1 and CDR2 from the germline V gene are SNHLY and FYNNEI. The V and J ends lost 4 bases and 4 bases respectively, with 16 bases between them. This CDR3 is 15 amino acids long. In DNA, the CDR3 is TGTGCCAGCAGTGCCGAGGTCCGTGGTGGCACTGAAGCTTTCTTT. This codes for CASSAEVRGGTEAFF.

This clonotype was detected ten times or more. The chain is built from TRBV7-2 and TRBJ2-7; D could derive from TRBD1 or TRBD2 (6 bases each). Germline V gene sequence: CDR1 SGHTA, CDR2 FQGNSA. The CDR3 is 15 residues long. V gave up 3 bases and J gave up 5 bases, with 17 bases separating them. DNA for the CDR3: TGTGCCAGCAGCTTGAGCCCGGGGGCCCCTAACGAGCAGTACTTC. This sequence encodes CASSLSPGAPNEQYF.

The J gene is TRBJ1-4, the V gene TRBV20-1; 9 bases line up with TRBD1. Unmatched junction bases numbered 13, after V lost 5 bases and J lost 6 bases. CDR3 length: 16 residues. CDR1 and CDR2 (germline): DFQATT, SNEGSKA (reference sequence). CDR3 in DNA: TGCAGTGCTCAAGGGACGGGACAGGGTCGGGATGAAAAACTGTTTTTT. Translating gives CSAQGTGQGRDEKLFF.

This clonotype was counted ten times or more. The CDR3 DNA reads TGTGCCAGCAGCTTTACCGCAGGGACAGGGGTTGGTGGGGCCAACGTCCTGACTTTC. Its protein product is CASSFTAGTGVGGANVLTF. This rearrangement joins TRBV7-9 to TRBJ2-6; 10 positions match TRBD1. The junction had 11 bases not matched to a gene; V was cut back by 3 bases and J by 3 bases. Germline CDR1 and CDR2: SEHNR and FQNEAQ (reference sequence). CDR3 size: 19 residues.

CDR3 amino acids: CASSQELAGANVLTF. Written as DNA, the CDR3 is TGCGCCAGCAGCCAAGAATTAGCTGGGGCCAACGTCCTGACTTTC. The chain recombines TRBV4-3 with TRBJ2-6; D is ambiguous. The germline CDR1 and CDR2 sequences are LGHNA and YSLEER. This CDR3 has 15 residues. V lost 0 bases to trimming and J lost 2 bases, with 5 bases between them.

The rearrangement joins TRBV6-5 to TRBJ2-1; D unresolved. V was pared by 6 bases and J by 4 bases, with 13 bases between. Germline loops: CDR1 MNHEY, CDR2 SVGAGI. The CDR3 has 14 amino acids. Here the CDR3 DNA reads TGTGCCAGCAGCTTCGACGCCAGTTACAATGAGCAGTTCTTC. Translation gives CASSFDASYNEQFF.

V and J are TRBV15 and TRBJ2-5; D unclear. Germline CDR1 and CDR2: LNHNV and YYDKDF (reference sequence). The CDR3 is 13 amino acids. Trimming took 8 bases from V and 3 from J, leaving 13 bases between them. DNA of the CDR3: TGTGCCACCGGTTCAGGTTGGGAAGAGACCCAGTACTTC. This translates into CATGSGWEETQYF.

This clonotype was seen repeatedly, ten times or more. J is TRBJ2-7 and V is TRBV7-2, with D unclear. V was trimmed by 0 bases and J by 3 bases, leaving 9 bases between them. The CDR3 contains 14 residues. Looked up from germline, CDR1 is SGHTA and CDR2 is FQGNSA. Here the CDR3 DNA reads TGTGCCAGCAGCTTAGCGGCAGTGAACTACGAGCAGTACTTC. Amino acid sequence: CASSLAAVNYEQYF.

The table lists this clonotype with a count of one. A much larger clone lies a single base off, so this may be a read error. This chain connects TRBV7-2 to TRBJ2-1, with D perhaps being TRBD1 or TRBD2 (5 bases each). The CDR3 spans 15 residues. Germline V lookup: CDR1 SGHTA, CDR2 FQGNSA. The DNA for the CDR3 is TGTGCCAGCAGCTTAACTCCGGGGATAAGGGGTGAGCAGATCTTC. Residues: CASSLTPGIRGEQIF.

This clonotype showed up many times. The chain joins TRBV7-2 to TRBJ2-3; 12 bases map to TRBD2. Trimming at V came to 6 bases and at J to 4 bases, leaving 11 bases not matched to a gene. Germline V gene lookup returns CDR1 SGHTA and CDR2 FQGNSA. The length of the CDR3 is 17 residues. The CDR3 region is CASRTFSSGGAPDTQYF. The CDR3 DNA sequence: TGTGCCAGCAGGACTTTTTCTAGCGGGGGGGCCCCAGATACGCAGTATTTT.

This clonotype was found many times. The chain recombines TRBV27 with TRBJ2-3, with D perhaps given as TRBD1 or TRBD2 (5 bases each). The CDR3 covers 13 residues. From germline, CDR1 is MNHEY and CDR2 SMNVEV (reference sequence). V was pared by 8 bases and J by 7 bases, with 16 bases between. The CDR3 DNA reads as TGTGCCAGCGGGACGCCCGCCGCATATACGCAGTATTTT. It codes for CASGTPAAYTQYF.

The V call is TRBV24-1, the J call TRBJ1-5; D gene uncertain. Trimming cost V 4 bases and J 3 bases, with 12 bases left between them. The length of the CDR3 is 15 residues. Germline loops: CDR1 KGHDR, CDR2 SFDVKD. The CDR3 reads CATSDRSWTNQPQHF. As DNA, the CDR3 is TGTGCCACCAGTGACCGTTCGTGGACCAATCAGCCCCAGCATTTT.

The V and J genes are TRBV6-6 and TRBJ2-1, with D perhaps assigned TRBD1 or TRBD2 (5 bases each). This CDR3 contains 15 residues. Trimming removed 5 bases at V and 12 bases at J, with 23 bases between. In germline, CDR1 is MNHNY, CDR2 SVGAGI (reference sequence). The CDR3 region is CASSVRGTDLFGQFF. The CDR3 nucleotides are TGTGCCAGCAGTGTAAGAGGGACGGATCTCTTTGGGCAGTTCTTC.

This clonotype was seen more than once but under ten times. This chain connects TRBV12-3 or TRBV12-4 to TRBJ1-2; a weak D match, TRBD1 (6 bases). The V end lost 3 bases, the J end lost 8 bases, and 13 bases lay between the germline ends. The CDR3 loop spans 13 amino acids. The CDR3 here is CASSLWGPGGYTF. CDR3 nucleotides: TGTGCCAGCAGTTTGTGGGGGCCTGGCGGCTACACCTTC.